The 14 T cell receptor beta chains below were found in one sample sequenced in a study of T cells in Graves' hyperthyroidism and ophthalmopathy. RNA transcripts yielded amplified TCR beta CDR3 regions. The primer set for the first-round RT-PCR of the TCR CDR3 was HTBI. TCRdb used MiXCR to reprocess the multiplex PCR reads, holding one entry per CDR3 protein. The sample carries approximately 610,000 distinct CDR3 sequences, roughly 15% recorded once. Sample: blood. The source is a woman aged 40 to 55 with Graves' ophthalmopathy.

Ten or more counts support this clonotype. The chain has TRBV6-2 or TRBV6-3 and TRBJ2-7; the match to TRBD2 covers 11 bases. CDR3 length: 15 amino acids. Germline assignment: CDR1 MNHEY and CDR2 SVGEGT. The trim removed 5 bases at V and 4 bases at J, leaving 7 bases unmatched. Written as DNA, the CDR3 is TGTGCCAGCAGTATTCCGGGACTAGCGGAATACGAGCAGTACTTC. Amino acid sequence: CASSIPGLAEYEQYF.

The chain joins TRBV7-2 to TRBJ2-7, with 11 bases matching TRBD2. This CDR3 has 15 amino acids. CDR1 is SGHTA and CDR2 is FQGNSA in the germline V gene. Unmatched junction bases numbered 6, after V lost 4 bases and J lost 4 bases. The CDR3 nucleotides are TGTGCCAGCAGCTCGGGACTAGCGGAACCTTACGAGCAGTACTTC. Its translation is CASSSGLAEPYEQYF.

This clonotype was counted ten times or more. CDR3 region: CATSSLTRGSIRNEQYF. In DNA, the CDR3 is TGTGCCACCAGCTCATTGACCAGGGGTTCCATTAGGAACGAGCAGTACTTC. This chain links TRBV15 with TRBJ2-7, with TRBD1 as a possible D gene (6 bases). V dropped 5 bases and J dropped 5 bases, with 25 bases sitting between them. Germline CDR1 LNHNV, CDR2 YYDKDF (reference sequence). The length of the CDR3 is 17 residues.

This clonotype was observed many times. The chain uses TRBV28 and TRBJ1-2, with D maybe TRBD1 (5 bases). Per germline, CDR1 MDHEN and CDR2 SYDVKM. CDR3 length: 14 residues. V was trimmed by 10 bases and J by 2 bases, leaving 17 bases between them. The CDR3 DNA reads TGTGCCACCAAGCACGGGGGGGGGAACTATGGCTACACCTTC. Protein: CATKHGGGNYGYTF.

J is TRBJ2-5 and V is TRBV29-1; unclear D gene. Trimming cost V 0 bases and J 4 bases, with 9 bases left between them. The CDR3 totals 13 residues. Germline assignment: CDR1 SQVTM and CDR2 ANQGSEA. The CDR3 is CSVEDGPLETQYF. DNA for the CDR3: TGCAGCGTTGAAGATGGCCCCCTAGAGACCCAGTACTTC.

This clonotype was detected ten times or more. The CDR3 here is CASSLPIGAFF. The CDR3 region has the DNA TGTGCCAGCAGTTTACCCATTGGGGCTTTCTTT. The rearrangement uses TRBV12-3 or TRBV12-4 and TRBJ1-1; no clear D. The CDR3 covers 11 residues. The V gene lost 2 bases and the J gene lost 11 bases, with 9 bases spanning the gap.

This clonotype was recorded a few times. This sequence joins TRBV10-2 and TRBJ1-6, with D unresolved. V dropped 4 bases and J dropped 8 bases, with 9 bases sitting between them. The CDR3 runs 13 residues. Looked up from germline, CDR1 is WSHSY and CDR2 is SAAADI. CDR3 nucleotide sequence: TGCGCCAGCAGTGGGGTCGGGGATTCACCCCTCCACTTT. Translation: CASSGVGDSPLHF.

This clonotype was recorded at least ten times. As DNA, the CDR3 is TGTGCCAGCAGCCCCGAGAAGGGCTACGAGCAGTACTTC. Translation: CASSPEKGYEQYF. The V call is TRBV28, the J call TRBJ2-7; D is uncertain. This CDR3 has 13 amino acids. V lost 6 bases and J 3 bases, leaving 12 bases between the germline ends. Germline CDR1 reads MDHEN; CDR2 reads SYDVKM.

This clonotype was counted many times. The chain couples TRBV20-1 to TRBJ2-2; 9 bases match TRBD2. The CDR3 loop spans 13 amino acids. CDR1 is DFQATT, CDR2 SNEGSKA, per germline (reference sequence). The ends lost 5 bases at V and 3 bases at J; junction bases unmatched: 1. The CDR3 loop is CSALAGYTGELFF. CDR3 nucleotide sequence: TGCAGTGCTCTAGCGGGATACACCGGGGAGCTGTTTTTT.

This clonotype was recorded at least ten times. The chain combines TRBV28 with TRBJ1-2; TRBD1 matches at 7 bases. Unmatched junction bases numbered 6, after V lost 7 bases and J lost 4 bases. Germline V CDR1 and CDR2: MDHEN, SYDVKM. This CDR3 comprises 13 residues. The CDR3 DNA follows: TGTGCCAGCATAAAAGGGGGCCGCTATGGCTACACCTTC. Translating it yields CASIKGGRYGYTF.

This clonotype was seen at least ten times. V and J are TRBV4-1 and TRBJ2-5; 7 positions agree with TRBD1. The ends lost 4 bases at V and 5 bases at J; junction bases unmatched: 10. The length of the CDR3 is 15 residues. The germline gives CDR1 MGHRA, CDR2 YSYEKL. CDR3 bases: TGCGCCAGCAGCCCAGGGGGATGGGGTTCGGAGACCCAGTACTTC. It specifies CASSPGGWGSETQYF.

This clonotype is a singleton in its sample. The V gene is TRBV28, the J gene TRBJ1-1; D may be TRBD1 (5 bases). CDR1 is MDHEN, CDR2 SYDVKM, per germline. V was pared by 7 bases and J by 10 bases, with 19 bases between. The CDR3 length is 13 residues. This CDR3 reads CASTTEAGGIAFF. CDR3 sequence (DNA): TGTGCCAGCACCACAGAGGCGGGGGGGATAGCTTTCTTT.

In this sample, this clonotype turned up many times. The rearrangement links TRBV29-1 to TRBJ2-7, with a possible D match to TRBD2 (5 bases). Germline loops: CDR1 SQVTM, CDR2 ANQGSEA. CDR3 length: 11 amino acids. V dropped 2 bases and J dropped 6 bases, with 8 bases sitting between them. The DNA of the CDR3 is TGCAGCGTTGAACGGGGAAGCGAGCAGTACTTC. Encoded protein: CSVERGSEQYF.

This clonotype has at least ten counts. The V gene is TRBV7-2, the J gene TRBJ1-6; D perhaps matches TRBD1 (5 bases). CDR3 length: 15 amino acids. V was shortened by 6 bases and J by 7 bases, with 16 bases between the two germline ends. Germline V gives CDR1 SGHTA, CDR2 FQGNSA. CDR3 amino acids: CASSPTDSDNSPLHF. The CDR3 coding sequence is TGTGCCAGCAGTCCCACCGACAGTGACAATTCACCCCTCCACTTT.